This is a list of T cell receptor beta chains from one sample in a study of T cells expressing NK-cell markers. TCRdb reprocessed the 5' RACE reads and reports one entry per CDR3 protein, with no DNA. This table holds 500,000 or so distinct CDR3 sequences. Sequenced: blood T cells: a sorted CD56 or NKG2C T cell subset, CD4+ or CD8+ T cells, or bulk PBMC T cells (not recorded which). The receptors stem from a man aged 18 to 35 in good health. Both conserved end residues are part of each CDR3.

v_call	j_call	cdr3_aa
TRBV20-1	TRBJ2-1	CSAMGESGRNEQFF
TRBV11-2	TRBJ2-2	CASSQPALAGGRTGELFF
TRBV9	TRBJ2-1	CASSHYGGSGREGTSYNEQFF
TRBV7-8	TRBJ2-1	CASSPLAGSRNEQFF
TRBV20-1	TRBJ1-4	CSAKSPQGQNEKLFF
TRBV6-5	TRBJ1-5	CASRPTQGDNQPQHF
TRBV11-2	TRBJ2-3	CASSLDPPGTGTDTQYF
TRBV7-8	TRBJ2-1	CASSVGAGVNYNEQFF
TRBV10-3	TRBJ2-7	CAISELAPSSYEQYF
TRBV6-1	TRBJ1-1	CASSQPGQPGAFF
TRBV3-1	TRBJ2-1	CASSQDSLREVYNEQFF
TRBV14	TRBJ2-3	CASSHGLAGGPDTQYF
TRBV25-1	TRBJ2-3	CASSEISGRVSTDTQYF
TRBV28	TRBJ2-7	CASSLNSRIYEQYF
TRBV10-3	TRBJ1-1	CAIRRQRGNTEAFF
TRBV12-3/TRBV12-4	TRBJ1-5	CASRAMGENRPQHF
TRBV5-1	TRBJ2-3	CASSLTLSVTSSTDTQYF
TRBV20-1	TRBJ2-3	CSARDQNIDTQYF
TRBV7-9	TRBJ2-3	CASSRPLGIDNDTQYF
TRBV6-5	TRBJ2-1	CASSYSAGVSNEQFF
TRBV7-9	TRBJ2-2	CASSFSGSYTGELFF
TRBV6-1	TRBJ2-1	CASSDYWREISYNEQFF
TRBV20-1	TRBJ2-1	CSARGAGGISYNEQFF
TRBV27	TRBJ2-1	CASSSASEPEQFF
TRBV7-3	TRBJ2-7	CASSPNPASYEQYF
TRBV5-1	TRBJ2-1	CASRVDSGREQFF
TRBV19	TRBJ2-1	CASRMTAPISDEQFF
TRBV30	TRBJ1-1	CAWSAYRGINTEAFF
TRBV20-1	TRBJ2-2	CSAPGIAEHPGTGELFF
TRBV7-2	TRBJ1-2	CASSLEIGVNYGYTF
TRBV4-2	TRBJ1-1	CASSQDGLRTADTEAFF
TRBV20-1	TRBJ2-3	CSADGTSGGTDTQYF
TRBV29-1	TRBJ2-1	CSAGADPTYNEQFF